One sample yielded the 24 T cell receptor beta chains listed below, sequenced in a study of blood T cell repertoires in COVID-19. The assay was immunoSEQ multiplex PCR, and TCRdb's table has in-frame clones only and misses some. The sample lists over 350,000 clones; just over 90% were seen once. The source material was PBMCs or T cells enriched from blood (not recorded which). Receptors were obtained from a woman aged 40 to 50 who had been exposed to COVID-19.

The rearrangement links TRBV7-9 to TRBJ2-6; 9 bases agree with TRBD2. Germline V gives CDR1 SEHNR, CDR2 FQNEAQ (reference sequence). Trimming cost V 2 bases and J 1 base; bases outside gene matches: 3. CDR3 length equals 17 residues. The CDR3 DNA reads TGTGCCAGCAGCTTATGGCTAGCGGGGTCTGGGGCCAACGTCCTGACTTTC. Its translation: CASSLWLAGSGANVLTF.

The chain recombines TRBV27 with TRBJ1-2; weak D call: TRBD1 (6 bases). The V end was cut by 6 bases, the J end by 4 bases, with 21 bases between. The CDR3 consists of 16 residues. Germline CDR1 and CDR2: MNHEY and SMNVEV (reference sequence). The CDR3 here is CASSNTTGTILYGYTF. The CDR3 DNA reads as TGTGCCAGCAGCAACACCACAGGGACTATTCTCTATGGCTACACCTTC.

This sequence joins TRBV14 and TRBJ2-2; TRBD1 is a possible D gene (5 bases). V was pared by 4 bases and J by 1 base, with 13 bases between. The CDR3 is 16 residues long. Per germline, CDR1 SGHDN and CDR2 FVKESK. CDR3 nucleotides: TGTGCCAGCAGCCTTCTTCGAACAGGGAACACCGGGGAGCTGTTTTTT. This translates into CASSLLRTGNTGELFF.

The chain carries TRBV9 and TRBJ2-2; the match to TRBD1 covers 7 bases. The CDR3 sequence is 19 residues long. CDR1 is SGDLS, CDR2 YYNGEE, per germline. Germline trimming cut 2 bases from V and 5 bases from J; bases unmatched to any gene: 18. The CDR3 loop is CASSVLGISRDSRTGELFF. The CDR3, as DNA: TGTGCCAGCAGCGTTCTGGGGATAAGCCGGGACAGCCGGACCGGGGAGCTGTTTTTT.

The chain couples TRBV11-3 to TRBJ2-7; 8 bases map to TRBD1. V was clipped by 3 bases and J by 10 bases; unmatched bases: 8. Germline V gene data show CDR1 as SGHNT and CDR2 as YENEEA. The CDR3 extends over 13 amino acids. The CDR3 nucleotides read TGTGCCAGCAGCTTCGGCAGGGGGCTCCCCCAGTACTTC. Amino acid sequence: CASSFGRGLPQYF.

This clone has a single count. J is TRBJ1-5 and V is TRBV4-1, with 12 bases lining up with TRBD1. The CDR3 spans 18 residues. After removal of 0 bases from V and 4 bases from J, the junction contained 7 bases not matched to a gene. Germline V CDR1 and CDR2: MGHRA, YSYEKL. In DNA, the CDR3 is TGCGCCAGCAGCCAAGATCGGGGACAGGGGGCCCGAAATCAGCCCCAGCATTTT. This encodes CASSQDRGQGARNQPQHF.

This clone appeared many times. The genes are TRBV19 and TRBJ2-2; TRBD2 aligns across 7 bases. CDR3 length: 13 amino acids. Germline assignment: CDR1 LNHDA and CDR2 SQIVND (reference sequence). CDR3 sequence reads: CAGRDWNTGELFF. CDR3 nucleotides: TGTGCTGGGAGGGATTGGAACACCGGGGAGCTGTTTTTT. The full variable domain, rest sourced from reference TRBV19 and TRBJ2-2, is DGGITQSPKYLFRKEGQNVTLSCEQNLNHDAMYWYRQDPGQGLRLIYYSQIVNDFQKGDIAEGYSVSREKKESFPLTVTSAQKNPTAFYLCAGRDWNTGELFFGEGSRLTVL.

The chain carries TRBV25-1 and TRBJ1-2, with 8 bases aligning to TRBD1. V shed 0 bases, J shed 1 base, and the junction held 10 bases outside the gene matches. In germline, CDR1 is MGHDK, CDR2 SYGVNS. This CDR3 contains 18 residues. CDR3 amino acids: CASSEYGTRTGHNYGYTF. CDR3 bases: TGTGCCAGCAGTGAATATGGTACTCGGACAGGGCATAACTATGGCTACACCTTC.

The chain joins TRBV27 to TRBJ2-3, with TRBD2 matching over 10 bases. Germline V lookup: CDR1 MNHEY, CDR2 SMNVEV (reference sequence). The length of the CDR3 is 13 residues. J lost 4 bases, V lost 8 bases, and 3 bases had no gene match. The CDR3 here is CASRLAGADTQYF. Written as DNA, the CDR3 is TGTGCCAGCCGCCTAGCGGGAGCAGATACGCAGTATTTT.

The chain joins TRBV7-2 to TRBJ1-1, with 9 bases that match TRBD1. The V gene's germline CDR1 is SGHTA and CDR2 FQGNSA. The CDR3 sequence is 15 residues long. V was pared by 4 bases and J by 1 base, with 4 bases of the junction left unmatched. CDR3 coding DNA: TGTGCCAGCAGCTATCGACAGGGGGGGAACACTGAAGCTTTCTTT. Residues: CASSYRQGGNTEAFF.

The J gene is TRBJ1-2, the V gene TRBV12-3 or TRBV12-4, with TRBD1 matching over 7 bases. With V trimmed by 6 bases and J by 8 bases, 9 bases remained unmatched. CDR3 length: 13 residues. CDR3 DNA: TGTGCCAGCAGCCCCAGGGGGGAGTTGGGCTACACCTTC. This sequence encodes CASSPRGELGYTF.

The rearrangement joins TRBV6-6 to TRBJ1-3; possible D gene TRBD1, 6 bases. The CDR3 extends over 12 amino acids. V lost 6 bases and J lost 7, with 10 bases in between. Germline V gives CDR1 MNHNY, CDR2 SVGAGI (reference sequence). As DNA, the CDR3 is TGTGCCAGCAGAAGTACAGGGAACACCATATATTTT. It codes for CASRSTGNTIYF.

This sequence joins TRBV18 and TRBJ2-3; tentatively, D is TRBD2 (5 bases). This CDR3 has 14 amino acids. V shed 3 bases and J shed 6 bases, with 13 bases lying between them. Germline CDR1 reads KGHSH; CDR2 reads LQKENI. The DNA of the CDR3 is TGTGCCAGCTCACCTGGCCGGGAAGGGGATACGCAGTATTTT. Amino acids: CASSPGREGDTQYF.

The chain has TRBV25-1 and TRBJ1-1; possibly TRBD1 for D (5 bases). This CDR3 contains 15 residues. Trimming removed 5 bases from V and 4 bases from J, with 17 bases in between. Germline loops: CDR1 MGHDK, CDR2 SYGVNS. The CDR3 region is CASSPSRDRVTEAFF. The CDR3 coding sequence is TGTGCCAGCAGTCCGAGCAGGGATCGGGTCACTGAAGCTTTCTTT.

The gene calls are TRBV14 and TRBJ2-1; 7 bases align to TRBD2. This CDR3 has 17 amino acids. Germline CDR1 reads SGHDN; CDR2 reads FVKESK. The V segment lost 5 bases and the J segment 3 bases; nucleotides outside the gene matches: 13. This CDR3 is CASSEHIGLADYNEQFF. CDR3 DNA sequence: TGTGCCAGCAGCGAACATATAGGGCTAGCGGACTACAATGAGCAGTTCTTC.

This chain joins TRBV6-5 and TRBJ1-3; no definite D call. In germline, CDR1 is MNHEY, CDR2 SVGAGI. Trimming removed 0 bases from V and 4 bases from J, with 7 bases in between. The CDR3 covers 14 residues. The CDR3 region has the DNA TGTGCCAGCAGTTACTCGGCAGAAGGAAACACCATATATTTT. It is translated as CASSYSAEGNTIYF.

The chain links TRBV20-1 to TRBJ1-2, with D perhaps matching TRBD1 (5 bases). The CDR3 totals 14 residues. Germline-derived CDR1 and CDR2 are DFQATT and SNEGSKA (reference sequence). With 3 bases removed from V and 5 bases from J, the gap between germline ends came to 16 bases. This CDR3 is CSASSGQGGYGYTF. In DNA form, the CDR3 reads TGCAGTGCTAGTTCAGGGCAGGGTGGATATGGCTACACCTTC.

V is TRBV2 and J is TRBJ2-7; the D gene is possibly TRBD1 (6 bases). Germline-derived CDR1 and CDR2 are SNHLY and FYNNEI. V lost 4 bases and J lost 0, with 13 bases in between. There are 15 residues in the CDR3. CDR3 coding DNA: TGTGCCAGCAGTGGGGGCTGGGACAACTCCTACGAGCAGTACTTC. Translated: CASSGGWDNSYEQYF.

This clone came up once. J is TRBJ1-1 and V is TRBV14; 10 bases are a match to TRBD1. This CDR3 is 13 amino acids long. Per the germline V gene, CDR1 is SGHDN and CDR2 is FVKESK. Trimming removed 1 base from V and 11 bases from J; junction bases left unmatched: 4. This CDR3 is CASSQAGTGVAFF. The CDR3 DNA reads as TGTGCCAGCAGCCAAGCGGGGACAGGGGTGGCTTTCTTT.

CDR3 sequence: CASSFPEDGSGEYNEQFF. DNA of the CDR3: TGCGCCAGCAGCTTCCCCGAAGATGGCTCAGGGGAGTACAATGAGCAGTTCTTC. The rearrangement uses TRBV5-1 and TRBJ2-1; perhaps TRBD1 as D (6 bases). Germline V gene lookup returns CDR1 SGHRS and CDR2 YFSETQ. The CDR3 is 18 residues long. Trimming left V 2 bases short and J 4 bases short, with 22 bases between.

This chain connects TRBV12-3 or TRBV12-4 to TRBJ1-1; 9 nucleotides match TRBD1. The CDR3 has 13 amino acids. The J segment lost 8 bases and the V segment lost 2 bases, leaving 3 bases of the junction unmatched. CDR3 sequence (DNA): TGTGCCAGCAGTTTACCAGGACAGGGGGAAGCTTTCTTT. Amino acids: CASSLPGQGEAFF.

This clone was detected only a few times. V and J are TRBV5-1 and TRBJ1-4, with TRBD1 matching 7 bases. The CDR3 is 15 amino acids. V trimming: 7 bases; J trimming: 8 bases; junction bases outside the gene matches: 14. Germline V CDR1 and CDR2: SGHRS, YFSETQ. The CDR3 DNA follows: TGCGCCAGCTCGTTGGCGACAGGGATGGGGGAAAAACTGTTTTTT. Translating gives CASSLATGMGEKLFF.

The CDR3 DNA reads TGTGCCAGCAGCTTAGGGGGACTAGCGGGGCGCACAGATACGCAGTATTTT. It yields the protein CASSLGGLAGRTDTQYF. The chain has TRBV7-9 and TRBJ2-3; TRBD2 matches at 13 bases. The CDR3 loop spans 17 amino acids. J gave up 1 base and V 1 base, and 2 bases lay outside the gene matches. Germline V gene data show CDR1 as SEHNR and CDR2 as FQNEAQ (reference sequence).

The chain combines TRBV18 with TRBJ1-2; 8 bases align to TRBD1. Per the germline V gene, CDR1 is KGHSH and CDR2 is LQKENI. The junction had 4 bases not matched to a gene; V was cut back by 5 bases and J by 8 bases. The CDR3 consists of 12 residues. For the CDR3, the DNA is TGTGCCAGCTCAAGGACAGGGAAAGGCTACACCTTC. Protein product: CASSRTGKGYTF.